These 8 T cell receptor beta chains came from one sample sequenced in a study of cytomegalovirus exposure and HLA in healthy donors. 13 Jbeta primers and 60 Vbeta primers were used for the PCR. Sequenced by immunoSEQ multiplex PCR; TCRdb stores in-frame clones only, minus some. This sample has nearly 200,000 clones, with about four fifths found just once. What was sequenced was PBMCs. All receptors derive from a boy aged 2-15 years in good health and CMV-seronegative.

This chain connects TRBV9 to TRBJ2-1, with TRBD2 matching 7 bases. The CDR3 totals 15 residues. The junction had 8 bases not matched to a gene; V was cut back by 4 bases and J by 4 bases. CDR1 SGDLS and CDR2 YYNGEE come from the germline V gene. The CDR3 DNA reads TGTGCCAGCAGCAGATCAAGCGGGGAATACAATGAGCAGTTCTTC. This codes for CASSRSSGEYNEQFF.

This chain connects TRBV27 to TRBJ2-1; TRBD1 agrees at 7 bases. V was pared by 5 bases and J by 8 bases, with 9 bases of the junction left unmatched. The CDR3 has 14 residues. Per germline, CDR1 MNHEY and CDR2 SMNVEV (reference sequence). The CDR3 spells CASSPLDRRHEQFF. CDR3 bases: TGTGCCAGCAGTCCTCTGGACAGGCGGCATGAGCAGTTCTTC.

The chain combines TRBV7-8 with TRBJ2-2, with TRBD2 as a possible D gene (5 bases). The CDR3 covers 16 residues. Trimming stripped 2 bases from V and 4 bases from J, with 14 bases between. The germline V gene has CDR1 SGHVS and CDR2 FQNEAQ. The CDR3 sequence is CASSLREGWGTGELFF. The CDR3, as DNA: TGTGCCAGCAGCTTACGTGAGGGATGGGGCACCGGGGAGCTGTTTTTT.

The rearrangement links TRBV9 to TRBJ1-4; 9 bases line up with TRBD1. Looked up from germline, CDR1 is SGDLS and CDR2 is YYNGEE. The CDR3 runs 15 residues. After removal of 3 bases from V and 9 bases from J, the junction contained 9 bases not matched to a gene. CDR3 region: CASSALTGGRQKLFF. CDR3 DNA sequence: TGTGCCAGCAGCGCCTTGACAGGGGGACGACAAAAACTGTTTTTT.

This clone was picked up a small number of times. For the CDR3, the DNA is TGTGCCAGTAGTATACAAGGACAGCCAGCCTATGGCTACACCTTC. It encodes CASSIQGQPAYGYTF. The rearrangement links TRBV19 to TRBJ1-2; tentative D call: TRBD1 (6 bases). Trimming removed 2 bases from V and 4 bases from J, with 14 bases in between. CDR3 size: 15 residues. Looked up from germline, CDR1 is LNHDA and CDR2 is SQIVND (reference sequence).

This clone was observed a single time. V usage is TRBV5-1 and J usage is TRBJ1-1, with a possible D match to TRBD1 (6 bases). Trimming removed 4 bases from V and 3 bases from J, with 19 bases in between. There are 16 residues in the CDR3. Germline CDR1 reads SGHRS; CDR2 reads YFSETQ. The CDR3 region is CASSTSTGPADTEAFF. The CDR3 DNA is TGCGCCAGCAGCACCTCTACAGGGCCAGCGGACACTGAAGCTTTCTTT.

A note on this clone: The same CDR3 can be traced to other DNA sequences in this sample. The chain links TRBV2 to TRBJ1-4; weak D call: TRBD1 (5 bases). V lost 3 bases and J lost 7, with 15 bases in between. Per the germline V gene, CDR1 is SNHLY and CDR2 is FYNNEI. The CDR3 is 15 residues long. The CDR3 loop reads CASSEDIWMGEKLFF. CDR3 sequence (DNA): TGTGCCAGCAGTGAGGACATCTGGATGGGTGAAAAACTGTTTTTT.

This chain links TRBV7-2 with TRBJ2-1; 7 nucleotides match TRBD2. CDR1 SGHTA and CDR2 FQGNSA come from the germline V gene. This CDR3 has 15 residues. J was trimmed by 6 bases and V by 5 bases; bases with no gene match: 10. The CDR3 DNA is TGTGCCAGCAGCCGGGCCGGGGGGACCTTCAATGAGCAGTTCTTC. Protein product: CASSRAGGTFNEQFF.